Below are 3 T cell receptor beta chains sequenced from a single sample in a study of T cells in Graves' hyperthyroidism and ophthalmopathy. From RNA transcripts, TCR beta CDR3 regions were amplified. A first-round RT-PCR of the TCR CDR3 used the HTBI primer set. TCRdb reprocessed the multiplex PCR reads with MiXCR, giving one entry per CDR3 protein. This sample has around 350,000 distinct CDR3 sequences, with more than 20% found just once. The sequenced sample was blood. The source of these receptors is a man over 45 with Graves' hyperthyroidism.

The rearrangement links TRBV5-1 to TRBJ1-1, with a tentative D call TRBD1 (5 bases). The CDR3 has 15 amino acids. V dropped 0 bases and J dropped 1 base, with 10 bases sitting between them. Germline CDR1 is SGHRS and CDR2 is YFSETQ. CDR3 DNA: TGCGCCAGCAGCTTGGTGGGGGAGCCGAACACTGAAGCTTTCTTT. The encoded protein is CASSLVGEPNTEAFF.

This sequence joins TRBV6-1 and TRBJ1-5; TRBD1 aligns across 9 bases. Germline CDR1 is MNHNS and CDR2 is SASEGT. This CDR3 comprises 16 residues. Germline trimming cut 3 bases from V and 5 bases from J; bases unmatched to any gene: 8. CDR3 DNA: TGTGCCAGCAGTGATAGACAGGGGGTAAGCTATCAGCCCCAGCATTTT. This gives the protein CASSDRQGVSYQPQHF.

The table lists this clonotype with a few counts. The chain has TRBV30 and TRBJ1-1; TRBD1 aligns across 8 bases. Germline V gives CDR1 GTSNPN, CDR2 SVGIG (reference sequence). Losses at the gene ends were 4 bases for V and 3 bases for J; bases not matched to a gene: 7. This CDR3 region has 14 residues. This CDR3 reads CAWKFGQGHTEAFF. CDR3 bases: TGTGCCTGGAAATTCGGACAGGGCCACACTGAAGCTTTCTTT.